The present T cell receptor beta chain was sequenced within a study of cytomegalovirus exposure and HLA in healthy donors listed by TCRdb under 2017. With respect to the entire study: A later analysis indicated that the 120 validation repertoires were generated on the platform also employed for the 670 or so repertoires of the first cohort. The aim of the study was to test whether cataloging public T cell receptors could identify signatures of past pathogen exposure. Along with the approximately 650-subject first cohort, a separate validation cohort of some 130 different subjects was used. To predict cytomegalovirus infection status, the study brought together high-throughput TCR immunosequencing, statistical association of individual TCRs with disease status, and machine learning. Beyond this particular receptor, the publication reports: Of the cluster scores, around 95% were above 0 in a later analysis, which found that TCRs clustered in the first cohort also tended to co-occur in the 120 or so validation repertoires. A total of 150 or so TCR beta chains were listed by the study as associated with cytomegalovirus. While some public TCRs were present in many individuals, most TCR sequences turned up only very rarely across donors. The classifier was reported to diagnose cytomegalovirus status with high specificity and sensitivity in both the original cohort and the validation cohort. A few of the identified cytomegalovirus-associated TCR beta chains were confirmed in vitro to be specific for cytomegalovirus antigens. It was suggested by the authors that the approach could potentially be generalized to other disease states and immunological phenotypes. A later analysis lacked HLA typing for the validation cohort, so it scored co-occurrence in that cohort across all 120 or so repertoires.

Donors formed part of the validation cohort, which comprised over a hundred subjects and was distinct from the first cohort of some 700 subjects. Points on this clone: Its antigen target is currently unknown. No quality values exist for individual bases; no much larger clone is one base distant.

Library preparation was by the immunoSEQ multiplex PCR assay. Under the source paper's analysis protocol: To diagnose cytomegalovirus status from the catalog of TCR beta chain sequences, a statistical classification framework was built. In its TCRdb copy, this immuneACCESS table keeps in-frame sequences only and misses some clones. Where compared with another copy, unresolved V genes explain less than half of these, and the others have no known cause. The V and J calls and clone size are taken from that table; D and trimming were inferred from the DNA. The sample includes under 200,000 clones, with about 89% observed a single time. The ten most abundant clones make up roughly 3% of the sample. Taken from cysteine to phenylalanine, the CDR3 has 18 residues. Left in the record is the CDR3 DNA by itself, 54 bases read in frame from the first base. As encoded in the germline V gene, CDR1 is SGHVS while CDR2 is FQNEAQ. For this chain, trimming is 6 bases at the V end and 5 bases at the J end, and the number of junction bases without a gene match is 19.

This clonotype originated in a woman under 30 in good health and CMV-seropositive. In this chain, TRBV7-8 is recombined with TRBJ2-5, and 9 junction bases match TRBD2. The sample was PBMCs. The base sequence is TGTGCCAGCAGTTCGGGAGCGGGAGGCTCGGGCGGCGGGGAGACCCAGTACTTC. Protein translation: CASSSGAGGSGGGETQYF.